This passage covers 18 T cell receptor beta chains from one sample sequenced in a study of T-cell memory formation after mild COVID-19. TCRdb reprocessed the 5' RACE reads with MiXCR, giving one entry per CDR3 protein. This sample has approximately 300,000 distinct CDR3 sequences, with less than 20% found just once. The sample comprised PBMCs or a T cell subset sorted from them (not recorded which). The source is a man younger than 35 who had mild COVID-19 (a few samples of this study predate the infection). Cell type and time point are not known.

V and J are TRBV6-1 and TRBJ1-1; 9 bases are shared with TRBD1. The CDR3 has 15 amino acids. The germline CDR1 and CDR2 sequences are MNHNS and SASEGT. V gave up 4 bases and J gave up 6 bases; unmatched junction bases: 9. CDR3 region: CASSVSQGAGAEAFF. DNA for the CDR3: TGTGCCAGCAGTGTATCACAGGGGGCGGGAGCTGAAGCTTTCTTT.

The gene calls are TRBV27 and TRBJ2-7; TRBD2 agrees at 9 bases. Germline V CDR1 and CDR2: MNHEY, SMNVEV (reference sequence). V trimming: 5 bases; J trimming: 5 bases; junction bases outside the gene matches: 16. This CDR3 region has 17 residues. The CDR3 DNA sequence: TGTGCCAGCAGTCGAGGAAGGGGACTAGCCGATTTCGACGAGCAGTACTTC. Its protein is CASSRGRGLADFDEQYF.

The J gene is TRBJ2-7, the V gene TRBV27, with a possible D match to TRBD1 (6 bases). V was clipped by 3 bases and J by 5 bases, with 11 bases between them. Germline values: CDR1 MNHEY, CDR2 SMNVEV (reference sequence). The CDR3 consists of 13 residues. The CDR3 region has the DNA TGTGCCAGCAGTTTCAACAGGGAACACGAGCAGTACTTC. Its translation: CASSFNREHEQYF.

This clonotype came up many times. This chain's CDR3 is CASSFWGVNQPQHF. The CDR3 region has the DNA TGTGCCAGCAGTTTTTGGGGAGTGAATCAGCCCCAGCATTTT. This chain joins TRBV12-3 or TRBV12-4 and TRBJ1-5; D ambiguous. The V end lost 3 bases, the J end lost 4 bases, and 10 bases lay between the germline ends. This CDR3 contains 14 residues.

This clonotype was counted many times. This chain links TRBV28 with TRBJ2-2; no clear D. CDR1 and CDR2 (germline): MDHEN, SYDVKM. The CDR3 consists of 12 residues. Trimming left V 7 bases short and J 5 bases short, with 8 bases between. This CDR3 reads CASISRTGELFF. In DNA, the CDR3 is TGTGCCAGCATTTCGCGGACCGGGGAGCTGTTTTTT.

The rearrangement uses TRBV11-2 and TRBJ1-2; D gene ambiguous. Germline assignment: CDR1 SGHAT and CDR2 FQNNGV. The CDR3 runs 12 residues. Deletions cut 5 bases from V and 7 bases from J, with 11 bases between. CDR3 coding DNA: TGTGCCAGCAGCCAAATAGGAGGTGGCTACACCTTC. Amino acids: CASSQIGGGYTF.

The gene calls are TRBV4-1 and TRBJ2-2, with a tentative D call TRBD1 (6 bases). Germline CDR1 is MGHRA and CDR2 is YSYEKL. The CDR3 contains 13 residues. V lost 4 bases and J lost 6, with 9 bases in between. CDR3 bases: TGCGCCAGCAGCCGTGGACAGTCCGGGGAGCTGTTTTTT. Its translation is CASSRGQSGELFF.

CDR3 DNA: TGTGCCAGCAGCCCAGCAGGGTACTACGAGCAGTACTTC. Amino acid sequence: CASSPAGYYEQYF. V gene TRBV5-6 combines with J gene TRBJ2-7; possibly TRBD1 for D (5 bases). CDR3 size: 13 residues. Germline CDR1 reads SGHDT; CDR2 reads YYEEEE. Trimming took off 4 bases at V and 3 bases at J, with 11 bases between the two ends.

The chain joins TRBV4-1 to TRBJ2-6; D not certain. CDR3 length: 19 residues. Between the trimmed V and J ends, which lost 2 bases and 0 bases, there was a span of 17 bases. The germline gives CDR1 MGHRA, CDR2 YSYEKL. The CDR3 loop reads CASSQLSKATFSGANVLTF. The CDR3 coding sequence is TGCGCCAGCAGCCAATTAAGTAAGGCCACTTTCTCTGGGGCCAACGTCCTGACTTTC.

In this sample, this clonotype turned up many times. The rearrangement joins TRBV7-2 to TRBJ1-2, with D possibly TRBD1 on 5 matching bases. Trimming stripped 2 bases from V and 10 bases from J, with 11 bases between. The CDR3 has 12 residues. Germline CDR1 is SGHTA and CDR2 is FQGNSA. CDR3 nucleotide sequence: TGTGCCAGCAGCTTACTGGGGGACCTCTACACCTTC. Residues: CASSLLGDLYTF.

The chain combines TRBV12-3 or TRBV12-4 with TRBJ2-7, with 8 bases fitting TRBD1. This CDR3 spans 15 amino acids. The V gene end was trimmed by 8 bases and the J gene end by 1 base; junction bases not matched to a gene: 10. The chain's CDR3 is CASGDQGAVSYEQYF. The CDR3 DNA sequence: TGTGCCAGCGGAGATCAGGGGGCGGTTTCCTACGAGCAGTACTTC.

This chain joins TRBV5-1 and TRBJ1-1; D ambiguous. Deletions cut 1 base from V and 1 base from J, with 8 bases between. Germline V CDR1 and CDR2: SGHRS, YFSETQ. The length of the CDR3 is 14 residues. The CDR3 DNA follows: TGCGCCAGCAGCTTGACAGACCAGAACACTGAAGCTTTCTTT. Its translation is CASSLTDQNTEAFF.

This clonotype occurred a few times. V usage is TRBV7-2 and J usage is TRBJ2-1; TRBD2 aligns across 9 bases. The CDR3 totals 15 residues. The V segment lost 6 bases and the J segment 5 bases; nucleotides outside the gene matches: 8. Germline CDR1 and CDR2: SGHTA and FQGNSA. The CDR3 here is CASRFSGGLDNEQFF. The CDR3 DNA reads TGTGCCAGCAGGTTTAGCGGGGGACTTGACAATGAGCAGTTCTTC.

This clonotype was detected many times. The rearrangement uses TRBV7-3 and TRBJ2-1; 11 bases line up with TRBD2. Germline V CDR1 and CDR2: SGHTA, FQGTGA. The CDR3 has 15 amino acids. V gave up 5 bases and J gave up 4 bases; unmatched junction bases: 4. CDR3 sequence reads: CASSKLAGAYNEQFF. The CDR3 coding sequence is TGTGCCAGCAGCAAACTAGCGGGGGCTTACAATGAGCAGTTCTTC.

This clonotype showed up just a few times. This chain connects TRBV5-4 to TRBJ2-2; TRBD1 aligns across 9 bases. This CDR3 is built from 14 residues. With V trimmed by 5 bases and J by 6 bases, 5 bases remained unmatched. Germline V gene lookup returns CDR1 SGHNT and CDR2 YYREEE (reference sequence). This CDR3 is CASRKTGGSGELFF. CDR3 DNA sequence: TGTGCCAGCAGGAAGACAGGGGGATCCGGGGAGCTGTTTTTT.

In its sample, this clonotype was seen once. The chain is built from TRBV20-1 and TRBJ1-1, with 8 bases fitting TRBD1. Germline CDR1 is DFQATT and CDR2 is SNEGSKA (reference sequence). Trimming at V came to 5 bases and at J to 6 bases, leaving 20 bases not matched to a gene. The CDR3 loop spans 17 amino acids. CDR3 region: CSASGQGAPKRIPEAFF. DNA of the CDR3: TGCAGTGCTTCGGGGCAGGGGGCGCCGAAAAGGATCCCTGAAGCTTTCTTT.

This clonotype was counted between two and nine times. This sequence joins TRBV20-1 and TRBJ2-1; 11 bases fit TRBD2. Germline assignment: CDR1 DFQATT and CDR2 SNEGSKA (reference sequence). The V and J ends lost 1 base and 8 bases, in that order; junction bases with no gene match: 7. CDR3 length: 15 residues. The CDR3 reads CSARVLLAGADEQFF. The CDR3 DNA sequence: TGCAGTGCTAGAGTGTTACTAGCGGGGGCCGATGAGCAGTTCTTC.

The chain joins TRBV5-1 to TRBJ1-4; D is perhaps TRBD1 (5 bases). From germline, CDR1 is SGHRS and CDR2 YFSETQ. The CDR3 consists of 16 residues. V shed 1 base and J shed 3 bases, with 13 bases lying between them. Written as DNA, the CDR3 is TGCGCCAGCAGCTTGCTAACAGGCATTTCTAATGAAAAACTGTTTTTT. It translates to CASSLLTGISNEKLFF.